In this sample, the clone carrying this T cell receptor beta chain turned up many times. Its antigen is unknown. Trimming cost V 3 bases and J 2 bases, with 13 bases left between them. Germline CDR1 reads GTSNPN; CDR2 reads SVGIG (reference sequence). The CDR3 sequence is 14 residues long. This specimen comes from a study of T cells after yellow fever vaccination. Study-level findings and limits: Though weaker, the secondary response peaked faster, on day 5 versus 15. Some clonotypes, a small share, were shared between CD4 and CD8 compartments. Reappearance after the booster was seen for most primary-vaccination clones, at more than 95% CD4 and roughly 90% CD8.

The TCR cDNA carried a universal primer site and UMIs from 5'RACE template switching. TCRdb used MiXCR to reprocess the 5' RACE reads, holding one entry per CDR3 protein. The data contain hundreds of thousands of distinct CDR3 sequences, more than 9% of them singletons. This receptor was taken from a man between 25 and 39 years old who received the YFV17D yellow fever vaccine. The specimen comprised PBMCs, sampled on the day of the yellow fever booster vaccination. The J gene is TRBJ1-2, the V gene TRBV30; D ambiguous. The CDR3 reads CAWSHLGENYGYTF. The CDR3 DNA follows: TGTGCCTGGAGCCATCTTGGGGAGAACTATGGCTACACCTTC.